One and the same sample provided the 13 T cell receptor beta chains below, sequenced in a study of blood T cell repertoires in COVID-19. The table came from immunoSEQ multiplex PCR; TCRdb's copy has only in-frame clones and leaves some out. This table has approximately 240,000 clones, around 91% appearing once. Material for sequencing was PBMCs or T cells enriched from blood (not recorded which). The receptors shown here come from a woman under 30 in a cohort exposed to, infected with or recovered from COVID-19 (not recorded which).

The chain joins TRBV10-3 to TRBJ2-2; 9 bases agree with TRBD1. V lost 5 bases and J lost 0; bases outside the gene matches: 7. The CDR3 runs to 17 residues. CDR1 and CDR2 from the germline V gene are ENHRY and SYGVKD. The chain's CDR3 is CAISSVTGGANTGELFF. The CDR3 coding sequence is TGTGCCATCAGTTCAGTAACAGGGGGCGCGAACACCGGGGAGCTGTTTTTT.

J is TRBJ2-2 and V is TRBV2; D possibly corresponds to TRBD1 (5 bases). The CDR3 has 13 residues. Germline V gene data show CDR1 as SNHLY and CDR2 as FYNNEI. Trimming took 7 bases from V and 4 from J, leaving 10 bases between them. The CDR3 coding sequence is TGTGCCAGCAAAGGGGATACCACCGGGGAGCTGTTTTTT. Amino acid sequence: CASKGDTTGELFF. Full variable domain (missing parts from reference TRBV2 and TRBJ2-2): EPEVTQTPSHQVTQMGQEVILRCVPISNHLYFYWYRQILGQKVEFLVSFYNNEISEKSEIFDDQFSVERPDGSNFTLKIRSTKLEDSAMYFCASKGDTTGELFFGEGSRLTVL.

In its sample, this clone was seen once. V gene TRBV27 combines with J gene TRBJ2-7; 8 positions match TRBD1. The trim removed 6 bases at V and 2 bases at J, leaving 9 bases unmatched. Per the germline V gene, CDR1 is MNHEY and CDR2 is SMNVEV (reference sequence). The CDR3 is 15 residues long. DNA for the CDR3: TGTGCCAGCAGACTCGGACAGGGACGGACCTACGAGCAGTACTTC. Translated: CASRLGQGRTYEQYF.

V and J are TRBV6-1 and TRBJ1-4; unclear D gene. The CDR3 loop spans 17 amino acids. Trimming removed 3 bases at V and 0 bases at J, with 14 bases between. The germline V gene encodes CDR1 MNHNS and CDR2 SASEGT. The CDR3 loop reads CASSDWSFGTTNEKLFF. For the CDR3, the DNA is TGTGCCAGCAGTGACTGGAGTTTCGGTACAACTAATGAAAAACTGTTTTTT.

The V gene is TRBV5-4, the J gene TRBJ1-1; 8 bases match TRBD1. V was clipped by 9 bases and J by 0 bases; unmatched bases: 10. The CDR3 runs to 15 residues. Germline CDR1 and CDR2: SGHNT and YYREEE (reference sequence). The DNA for the CDR3 is TGTGCCACCCAGGACAGGGCGGGGCTGAACACTGAAGCTTTCTTT. Translating gives CATQDRAGLNTEAFF.

The chain combines TRBV14 with TRBJ1-3; no reliable D call. The CDR3 extends over 14 amino acids. CDR1 SGHDN and CDR2 FVKESK come from the germline V gene. V was pared by 6 bases and J by 0 bases, with 9 bases between. The CDR3 spells CASSRRSSGNTIYF. CDR3 DNA sequence: TGTGCCAGCAGTAGGAGAAGCTCTGGAAACACCATATATTTT.

This clone was counted only a few times. V gene TRBV3-1 (or the pseudogene TRBV3-2) combines with J gene TRBJ1-6; no reliable D call. This CDR3 comprises 17 residues. Between the trimmed V and J ends, which lost 0 bases and 4 bases, there was a span of 13 bases. Germline loops: CDR1 LGHDT, CDR2 YNNKEL (reference sequence). CDR3 nucleotides: TGTGCCAGCAGCCAAGAGGCGAAACGGGTTTATAATTCACCCCTCCACTTT. Amino acids: CASSQEAKRVYNSPLHF.

The rearrangement uses TRBV3-1 (or the pseudogene TRBV3-2) and TRBJ1-1; 8 positions match TRBD1. This CDR3 spans 13 amino acids. V lost 4 bases, J lost 7 bases, and 5 bases stayed unmatched. The germline V gene has CDR1 LGHDT and CDR2 YNNKEL (reference sequence). CDR3 DNA: TGTGCCAGCAGCCTATCAGGGGGCAGTGAAGCTTTCTTT. As protein: CASSLSGGSEAFF.

The rearrangement uses TRBV5-1 and TRBJ2-1; TRBD1 might be the D (6 bases). This CDR3 is 14 amino acids long. Per the germline V gene, CDR1 is SGHRS and CDR2 is YFSETQ. Trimming cost V 4 bases and J 2 bases, with 10 bases left between them. CDR3 DNA: TGCGCCAGCAGCGCCCAGGGGACCTACAATGAGCAGTTCTTC. Translated, it gives CASSAQGTYNEQFF. Drawing the rest from reference TRBV5-1 and TRBJ2-1, the complete variable domain is KAGVTQTPRYLIKTRGQQVTLSCSPISGHRSVSWYQQTPGQGLQFLFEYFSETQRNKGNFPGRFSGRQFSNSRSEMNVSTLELGDSALYLCASSAQGTYNEQFFGPGTRLTVL.

The chain joins TRBV5-6 to TRBJ1-2; 7 nucleotides match TRBD1. The germline V gene encodes CDR1 SGHDT and CDR2 YYEEEE. CDR3 length: 16 amino acids. V shed 4 bases and J 7 bases; nucleotides not matched to a gene: 16. CDR3 loop: CASSNGPGTDIFGYTF. The CDR3, as DNA: TGTGCCAGCAGCAACGGTCCCGGGACAGACATCTTTGGCTACACCTTC.

The chain uses TRBV6-2 or TRBV6-3 and TRBJ1-2, with a weak D call TRBD1 (6 bases). The CDR3 runs to 13 residues. The germline V gene encodes CDR1 MNHEY and CDR2 SVGEGT. V lost 2 bases, J lost 7 bases, and 11 bases lay in between. The CDR3 protein is CASSYRGALGYTF. CDR3 nucleotides: TGTGCCAGCAGTTACCGGGGGGCGCTTGGCTACACCTTC.

This chain links TRBV7-8 with TRBJ1-3, with 7 bases that match TRBD1. V was clipped by 0 bases and J by 2 bases; unmatched bases: 7. The germline CDR1 and CDR2 sequences are SGHVS and FQNEAQ. CDR3 length: 17 residues. The CDR3 reads CASSLAIDRDPGNTIYF. In DNA form, the CDR3 reads TGTGCCAGCAGCTTAGCAATTGACAGGGACCCTGGAAACACCATATATTTT.

This clone was picked up one time. The J gene is TRBJ1-3, the V gene TRBV15, with D unclear. Germline-derived CDR1 and CDR2 are LNHNV and YYDKDF (reference sequence). Trimming took 0 bases from V and 4 from J, leaving 13 bases between them. The CDR3 loop spans 16 amino acids. This CDR3 is CATSRDRPGRGNTIYF. The DNA for the CDR3 is TGTGCCACCAGCAGAGATCGGCCGGGAAGGGGAAACACCATATATTTT.